These 8 T cell receptor beta chains came from one sample sequenced in a study of graft-versus-host responses after intestinal transplantation (dated by TCRdb to the early 2020s). The sample's time point label, in plain terms: cells obtained before transplantation from donor or recipient. The library was prepared using the immunoSEQ multiplex PCR assay. In its TCRdb copy, this immuneACCESS table keeps in-frame sequences only and misses some clones. Where compared with another copy, unresolved V genes explain less than half of these, and the others have no known cause. This sample comprises about 100,000 clones, about 90% of them detected only once. Roughly 0.95% of the sample lies in the top ten. No antigen has been assigned to these receptors. Sample: unstimulated CD4+ T cells sorted from spleen or lymph node cells, taken before transplant. The source of these receptors is a human donor who was the organ donor for an intestinal transplant.

The V call is TRBV5-1, the J call TRBJ2-1, with TRBD2 matching over 8 bases. Germline V gene sequence: CDR1 SGHRS, CDR2 YFSETQ. V was pared by 1 base and J by 3 bases, with 6 bases of the junction left unmatched. This CDR3 is 16 amino acids long. The CDR3 nucleotides read TGCGCCAGCAGCTTGTCCTCGGGGGGGGTCTACAATGAGCAGTTCTTC. Protein sequence: CASSLSSGGVYNEQFF.

V gene TRBV29-1 combines with J gene TRBJ1-1; D gene uncertain. There are 17 residues in the CDR3. Germline-derived CDR1 and CDR2 are SQVTM and ANQGSEA. V lost 7 bases to trimming and J lost 3 bases, with 27 bases between them. CDR3 DNA: TGCAGCGCTAAGAACCCAGGTCCCGCTGCCTGGGACACTGAAGCTTTCTTT. Translation: CSAKNPGPAAWDTEAFF.

The chain has TRBV6-4 and TRBJ2-3; either TRBD1 or TRBD2 may fit D (5 bases each). Germline V gene lookup returns CDR1 MRHNA and CDR2 SNTAGT. There are 14 residues in the CDR3. V was clipped by 3 bases and J by 8 bases, with 15 bases between them. In DNA, the CDR3 is TGTGCCAGCAGTGATCGGCACGTTGGGGGTACGCAGTATTTT. It yields the protein CASSDRHVGGTQYF.

This chain links TRBV6-1 with TRBJ2-2, with D uncertain. V lost 6 bases and J 8 bases, leaving 7 bases between the germline ends. Per germline, CDR1 MNHNS and CDR2 SASEGT. This CDR3 has 11 amino acids. In nucleotides, the CDR3 is TGTGCCAGCAGAGAGCATGGGGAGCTGTTTTTT. It is translated as CASREHGELFF.

Details on this clone: The same CDR3 arises from other DNA sequences in this sample as well. The CDR3 is CASSYRNEQFF. The CDR3 coding sequence is TGTGCCAGCAGTTATCGAAATGAGCAGTTCTTC. This chain uses TRBV6-5 with TRBJ2-1, with D hard to call. The germline CDR1 and CDR2 sequences are MNHEY and SVGAGI. V was trimmed by 3 bases and J by 7 bases, leaving 4 bases between them. The CDR3 extends over 11 amino acids.

This clone was observed a handful of times. No conserved phenylalanine or tryptophan is present at the end of the CDR3, so a read error is the likely explanation. The limits of the CDR3 on the DNA are not certain, so only TCRdb's listed CDR3 is given. V and J are TRBV30 and TRBJ1-2. Inclusive of both ends, the CDR3 amounts to 15 amino acids. CDR1 and CDR2 from the germline V gene are GTSNPN and SVGIG (reference sequence). This CDR3 is CAWDLSGTARKFKGI.

This clone was observed a single time. This chain uses TRBV7-2 with TRBJ2-7; unclear D gene. Trimming shortened V by 4 bases and J by 0 bases, and 4 bases separated the two germline ends. CDR3 length: 12 amino acids. Per germline, CDR1 SGHTA and CDR2 FQGNSA. For the CDR3, the DNA is TGTGCCAGCAGCTCATACTCCTACGAGCAGTACTTC. Encoded protein: CASSSYSYEQYF.

The chain couples TRBV19 to TRBJ1-2, with D hard to call. The germline V and J ends were trimmed by 5 bases and 6 bases, with 7 bases remaining between them. Germline V lookup: CDR1 LNHDA, CDR2 SQIVND (reference sequence). There are 11 residues in the CDR3. CDR3 sequence (DNA): TGTGCCAGTAGTTACAGCCATGGCTACACCTTC. Translation: CASSYSHGYTF.